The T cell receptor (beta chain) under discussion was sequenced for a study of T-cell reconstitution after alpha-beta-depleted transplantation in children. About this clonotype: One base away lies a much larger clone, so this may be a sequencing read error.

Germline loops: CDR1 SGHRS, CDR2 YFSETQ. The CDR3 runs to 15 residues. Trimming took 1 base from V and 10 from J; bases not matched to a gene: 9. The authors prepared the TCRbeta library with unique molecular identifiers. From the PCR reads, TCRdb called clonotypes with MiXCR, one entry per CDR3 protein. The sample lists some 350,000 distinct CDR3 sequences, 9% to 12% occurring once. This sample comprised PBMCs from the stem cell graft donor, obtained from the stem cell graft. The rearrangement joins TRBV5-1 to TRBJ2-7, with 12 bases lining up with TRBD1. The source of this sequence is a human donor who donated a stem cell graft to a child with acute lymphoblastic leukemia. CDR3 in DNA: TGCGCCAGCAGCTTGTGGGGACAGGGGGCGAATGACCAGTACTTC. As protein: CASSLWGQGANDQYF.